The 11 T cell receptor beta chains below all came from one sample that was sequenced in a study of beta chain features in type 1 diabetes (dated by TCRdb to 2017 to 2018). Library construction relied on the immunoSEQ multiplex PCR assay. All of the isolated RNA was reverse transcribed with the High Capacity cDNA Reverse Transcription Kit, so expressed TCRB transcripts were sequenced. TCRdb retrieved this table from immuneACCESS and kept in-frame rearrangements only. Not all clones are present; in checked studies, unresolved V genes account for under half, and no reason is known for the remainder. This sample gives approximately 150,000 clones in total; over 9.5% of them show up just once. The ten largest make up under 1.5% of the sample. What was sequenced was naive CD4+ T cells from blood. The cell subset or site tag for this specimen amounts to: true naive CD4+ T cells. Receptor source: a man younger than 35 in good health.

This clone has a count of ten or more. The V call is TRBV7-2, the J call TRBJ2-2; 8 bases match TRBD1. The V segment lost 6 bases and the J segment 6 bases; nucleotides outside the gene matches: 6. CDR1 SGHTA and CDR2 FQGNSA come from the germline V gene. This CDR3 has 14 residues. CDR3 in DNA: TGTGCCAGCAGGGACAGGGCTGAGGCCGGGGAGCTGTTTTTT. Translating gives CASRDRAEAGELFF.

This clone was counted between two and nine times. The chain uses TRBV11-2 and TRBJ1-2; 12 bases agree with TRBD1. After removal of 3 bases from V and 8 bases from J, the junction contained 4 bases not matched to a gene. CDR3 length equals 14 residues. Per the germline V gene, CDR1 is SGHAT and CDR2 is FQNNGV. CDR3 coding DNA: TGTGCCAGCAGCTTGGGACAGGGGGCAGGAGGCTACACCTTC. Amino acid sequence: CASSLGQGAGGYTF.

The chain recombines TRBV7-6 with TRBJ2-7, with TRBD1 identical over 7 bases. J lost 2 bases, V lost 1 base, and 14 bases had no gene match. CDR1 is SGHVS, CDR2 FNYEAQ, per germline. This CDR3 spans 18 amino acids. CDR3 protein: CASSLDQHRGVSTYEQYF. The DNA of the CDR3 is TGTGCCAGCAGCTTAGACCAACACAGGGGAGTATCAACCTACGAGCAGTACTTC.

This clone was counted many times. This chain links TRBV10-3 with TRBJ2-7; D possibly corresponds to TRBD2 (6 bases). This CDR3 has 14 residues. Germline CDR1 ENHRY, CDR2 SYGVKD. The ends were cut back, 3 bases at V and 5 bases at J, with 14 bases in the middle. CDR3 loop: CAISDRGTAHEQYF. The DNA of the CDR3 is TGTGCCATCAGTGACCGGGGGACGGCCCACGAGCAGTACTTC.

This chain uses TRBV19 with TRBJ1-5, with no clear D. The CDR3 covers 15 residues. Germline V gene lookup returns CDR1 LNHDA and CDR2 SQIVND (reference sequence). Trimming cost V 6 bases and J 8 bases, with 20 bases left between them. CDR3 nucleotide sequence: TGTGCCAGTAGCAGACCTGTCCGGGGTAGTGAGCCCCAGCATTTT. It translates to CASSRPVRGSEPQHF.

This chain joins TRBV7-3 and TRBJ2-5; D is possibly TRBD1 (6 bases). The CDR3 loop spans 15 amino acids. V was shortened by 1 base and J by 0 bases, with 9 bases between the two germline ends. Germline V lookup: CDR1 SGHTA, CDR2 FQGTGA. DNA of the CDR3: TGTGCCAGCAGCTTAAGGACAGCTAACCAAGAGACCCAGTACTTC. It codes for CASSLRTANQETQYF.

This clone appeared a few times. V usage is TRBV10-1 and J usage is TRBJ1-2; D remains ambiguous. The CDR3 is made up of 13 amino acids. Trimming removed 3 bases from V and 0 bases from J, with 5 bases in between. Germline CDR1 WNHNN, CDR2 SYGVQD (reference sequence). The CDR3 sequence: CASSEQTNYGYTF. For the CDR3, the DNA is TGCGCCAGCAGTGAACAAACTAACTATGGCTACACCTTC.

This clone turned up a few times. The chain joins TRBV7-9 to TRBJ1-2, with 9 nucleotides matching TRBD1. Germline-derived CDR1 and CDR2 are SEHNR and FQNEAQ (reference sequence). Trimming at V came to 6 bases and at J to 2 bases, leaving 1 base not matched to a gene. The CDR3 runs 13 residues. For the CDR3, the DNA is TGTGCCAGCAGGGACAGGGGAAACTATGGCTACACCTTC. The encoded protein is CASRDRGNYGYTF.

The chain couples TRBV7-8 to TRBJ2-5; TRBD1 might be the D (6 bases). CDR3 length equals 11 residues. Trimming pared 8 bases from V and 11 bases from J, leaving 15 bases between. Germline V gene data show CDR1 as SGHVS and CDR2 as FQNEAQ. The DNA for the CDR3 is TGTGCCAGCGGGACACACCAAAGGCAGTACTTC. As protein: CASGTHQRQYF.

This clone showed up just a few times. The chain employs TRBV7-9 and TRBJ1-2, with a possible D match to TRBD1 (6 bases). V was trimmed by 1 base and J by 7 bases, leaving 10 bases between them. The CDR3 has 13 residues. Germline V gene lookup returns CDR1 SEHNR and CDR2 FQNEAQ (reference sequence). In nucleotides, the CDR3 is TGTGCCAGCAGCTTAGGCGGGGGCCGTGGCTACACCTTC. Residues: CASSLGGGRGYTF.

The chain carries TRBV7-9 and TRBJ2-1, with 8 bases identical to TRBD1. This CDR3 region has 17 residues. Trimming removed 4 bases from V and 1 base from J; junction bases left unmatched: 9. CDR1 SEHNR and CDR2 FQNEAQ come from the germline V gene (reference sequence). In DNA, the CDR3 is TGTGCCAGCAGCTCACCCCGGACAGGGATGTCCTACAATGAGCAGTTCTTC. Encoded protein: CASSSPRTGMSYNEQFF.